This TCR beta chain was retrieved from a study of regulatory T cells in long-lasting Graves disease. Whole-study context: Graves' patients, newly diagnosed, had taken antithyroid drugs under 3 months.

Regarding time point: newly diagnosed GD, antithyroid drugs for less than 3 months. PBMC RNA was the source of the TCR library. This clonotype showed up just a few times. According to the study, TCR beta libraries were built with iRepertoire HTBI primers and CDR3-region Arm-PCR. TCRdb called the multiplex PCR reads again in MiXCR, with one record for every CDR3 protein. The sample has some 560,000 distinct CDR3 sequences, 15% to 20% seen once. After removal of 5 bases from V and 5 bases from J, the junction contained 9 bases not matched to a gene. This CDR3 spans 15 amino acids. Germline V gene sequence: CDR1 MDHEN, CDR2 SYDVKM. A further study also used this sample, focusing on T cells in Graves' hyperthyroidism and ophthalmopathy. As that study records: Thyroid ultrasound, orbital computed tomography, clinical symptoms, and serum thyroxine and TRAb underpinned diagnoses. Most clonotypes that expanded in the thyroid above 0.001 also showed up in blood.

The sample consisted of peripheral blood mononuclear cells (PBMCs), taken at new diagnosis, from a patient treated with antithyroid drugs. The clonotype originates from a woman aged 35-65 years with Graves disease. This rearrangement joins TRBV28 to TRBJ2-1; TRBD2 aligns across 7 bases. The CDR3 sequence: CASSAPVAGDNEQFF. DNA of the CDR3: TGTGCCAGCAGTGCTCCAGTCGCGGGGGACAATGAGCAGTTCTTC.